This T cell receptor (beta chain) was captured in a study of OX40 agonist ivuxolimab in advanced cancers. Study summary: Three patients got partial responses; one had hepatocellular carcinoma and two had cutaneous melanoma. General study findings and limits: Expanded clones were, on average, more numerous in CD8+ T cells than in CD4+.

CDR1 and CDR2 (germline): MNHNS, SASEGT. This CDR3 contains 15 residues. Trimming stripped 2 bases from V and 4 bases from J, with 12 bases between. This clone was seen only once. Its antigen remains unknown. Measured with immunoSEQ multiplex PCR; TCRdb has only the in-frame clones, and not every one. Altogether roughly 53,000 clones are present, around four fifths being singletons, with the ten largest covering under 15%. V and J are TRBV6-1 and TRBJ1-3, with D tentatively TRBD1 (5 bases). The sequencing used CD4+ or CD8+ T cells sorted from blood, collected in a trial of the OX40 agonist ivuxolimab. The source of this sequence is an adult with an advanced solid tumor such as melanoma, head and neck, liver or kidney cancer. This CDR3 is CASSETQGRGNTIYF. In nucleotides, the CDR3 is TGTGCCAGCAGTGAAACCCAGGGTAGAGGAAACACCATATATTTT.